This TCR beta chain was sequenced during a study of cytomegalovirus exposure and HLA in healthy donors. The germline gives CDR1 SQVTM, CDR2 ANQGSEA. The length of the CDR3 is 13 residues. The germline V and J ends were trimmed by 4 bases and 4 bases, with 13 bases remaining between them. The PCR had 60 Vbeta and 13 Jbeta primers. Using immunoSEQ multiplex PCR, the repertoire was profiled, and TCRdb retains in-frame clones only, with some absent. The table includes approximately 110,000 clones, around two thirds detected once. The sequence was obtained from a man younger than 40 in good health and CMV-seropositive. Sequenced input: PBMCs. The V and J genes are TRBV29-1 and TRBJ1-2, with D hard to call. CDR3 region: CSVGRDTSYGYTF. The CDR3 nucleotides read TGCAGCGTTGGGAGGGATACGAGCTATGGCTACACCTTC.